Sequencing of this T cell receptor beta chain was carried out in a study of blood T cell repertoires in COVID-19. Across the whole study: Sites in the United States, Italy and Spain provided acute and convalescent COVID-19 samples. Sample material is recorded as cDNA or gDNA derived from T cells, B-cell-depleted T cells, or PBMCs.

The CDR3 loop spans 15 amino acids. Germline V gene lookup returns CDR1 KGHSH and CDR2 LQKENI. After removal of 4 bases from V and 6 bases from J, the junction contained 5 bases not matched to a gene. As handled by the study authors: Estimation of nucleated cell counts relied on the amplification of reference gene primers. Data came from immunoSEQ multiplex PCR; TCRdb stores just in-frame clones and leaves some out. Clone size and the V and J calls come from that table; the DNA yielded D and trimming. The data hold about 140,000 clones, with 81% observed a single time. The sequence came from a human donor in a cohort sampled during active COVID-19. Input material: peripheral blood. This chain joins TRBV18 and TRBJ1-5; TRBD1 matches 11 bases. The CDR3 loop reads CASSRGQGGIQPQHF. The CDR3 nucleotides are TGTGCCAGCTCACGGGGACAGGGGGGGATTCAGCCCCAGCATTTT.